The rows below give T cell receptor beta chains drawn from one sample of a study of cytomegalovirus exposure and HLA in healthy donors. Repertoires were generated with immunoSEQ multiplex PCR, while TCRdb's copy carries only in-frame clones and drops some. The repertoire holds fewer than 200,000 clones, 80% seen once, with 2% to 2.5% in the top ten. Sequencing was done on a sample of PBMCs. The receptors come from a male donor in good health and CMV-seronegative. Each CDR3 is given with its conserved first and last residue. The D gene is left open where the match is weak.

TRBJ2-1,TRBD2,TRBV7-2,TGTGCCAGTCGGCGGGGGTCGTCCTACAATGAGCAGTTCTTC,CASRRGSSYNEQFF
TRBJ2-3,TRBD1,TRBV30,TGTGCCTGGAATCCCCAGGGGGCTACAGATACGCAGTATTTT,CAWNPQGATDTQYF
TRBJ1-5,.,TRBV6-1,TGTGCCAGCAGTGATCCAAACGGTGGCAATCAGCCCCAGCATTTT,CASSDPNGGNQPQHF
TRBJ2-5,.,TRBV7-2,TGTGCCAGCAGCTGGGTTGCCGGAGGGTGGGGACAAGAGACCCAGTACTTC,CASSWVAGGWGQETQYF
TRBJ2-7,.,TRBV11-2,TGTGCCAGCAGCTTAACCCAGGGATGGGCGTCCTACGAGCAGTACTTC,CASSLTQGWASYEQYF
TRBJ1-1,.,TRBV4-1,TGCGCCAGCAGCTTTGGTACAAGGGAGTCTGAAGCTTTCTTT,CASSFGTRESEAFF
TRBJ1-5,.,TRBV7-8,TGTGCCAGCAGCTTTACAGGGCGACCCCAGCCCCAGCATTTT,CASSFTGRPQPQHF
TRBJ1-2,.,TRBV5-6,TGTGCCAGCAGCTTGGAAAGGGGTTCGCGGGGCTACACCTTC,CASSLERGSRGYTF
TRBJ1-3,.,TRBV4-1,TGCGCCAGCAGCCACAAACCGGGACACGGAGACTCTGGAAACACCATATATTTT,CASSHKPGHGDSGNTIYF
TRBJ2-3,TRBD1,TRBV5-5,TGTGCCAGCAGCTTGGGAACAGGGGGCGGTTCAGGCACAGATACGCAGTATTTT,CASSLGTGGGSGTDTQYF